Given below is one T cell receptor beta chain in context. The specificity of this receptor is unknown. Base qualities are not at hand, and no much larger clone is one base apart. This sample was taken from a study of T cells after posttransplantation cyclophosphamide (TCRdb year 2016). For context, the study as a whole: Using TRB sequencing, the study followed how the T cell repertoire rebuilt after myeloablative bone marrow transplantation with posttransplantation cyclophosphamide given as GVHD prophylaxis. Up to about 3 additional blood samples from 2 to 5.2 years after transplant were also TRB-sequenced in 3 patients, as was pretransplant blood from 4 patients. Antigen receptor sequencing was done on samples from some 35 PTCy-treated patients and from approximately 17 related bone marrow donors of those patients. Public TRB sequences were checked against a database of over 3,000 sequences associated with responses to pathogens, tumor antigens, self-antigens and alloantigens. Because TRA and TRB clonality correlated tightly in 9 samples, later TCR analyses were limited to TRB. Blood from all 35 or so PTCy patients who had 1-year posttransplant specimens underwent TRB sequencing. Results and caveats for the whole study, not just this receptor: Across the roughly 40 patients, TRB clonality was highly associated with recipient CMV seropositivity and CMV reactivation, and diversity with PTCy was similar to that in the CNI/methotrexate controls. The TRB repertoires of T cells infiltrating skin or the GI tract showed only limited overlap with the TRB repertoires found in blood. Donor-recipient similarity was low at 1-2 months but increased during the first year, and donor CD8+ memory clones often dominated later blood repertoires.

Counted from cysteine to phenylalanine, this CDR3 has 15 amino acids. Only the CDR3 DNA stays, 45 bases, in frame from base 1. From a lookup of the germline V gene, CDR1 and CDR2 are MDHEN and SYDVKM. Trimming takes 2 bases from V and 5 bases from J, and the germline ends sit 13 bases apart. Genomic DNA was the input for TRB sequencing, which was run either with the immunoSEQ assay at survey resolution or with the hsTCRB kit. On the study's bioinformatics: The immunoSEQ software handled initial read processing, and the LymphoSeq R package was used for repertoire analyses. Clonality was computed as 1 minus normalized Shannon entropy; Gini coefficient was also calculated for each TRB dataset. Phenotypes of unsorted samples were inferred by mapping TRB sequences from sorted subsets of the recipient or donor onto unsorted samples of the same recipient. TCRdb obtained this table from immuneACCESS and retained in-frame rearrangements with V and J assigned. These tables miss some clones; where compared with another copy, unresolved V genes account for less than half of the shortfall, and the remainder is unexplained. Clonal size and the V and J genes are those of that table, whereas D and trimming came from the DNA. The sample has several hundred clones on record, 85% to 90% of them singletons. In total, the top ten clones hold 5.7% of the sample.

In light of the paper, this sample's treatment or condition label describes: high-dose cyclophosphamide on days +3 and +4 as single-agent GVHD prophylaxis. Busulfan and fludarabine conditioning, a related or unrelated marrow graft, and cyclophosphamide on days +3 and +4 were given to PTCy patients. PTCy-treated patients came from a prospective multi-institutional clinical trial. Peripheral blood and bone marrow mononuclear cells were isolated by Ficoll-Hypaque density centrifugation and cryopreserved. Sorting of CD4+ and CD8+ T cells, including naive and memory subsets, was performed by FACS on a FACSAria II.

The sequences come from CD4+ T cells sorted from blood, collected after allogeneic stem cell transplant with posttransplant cyclophosphamide. The origin of this receptor is a female patient aged 50 to 60 who received an allogeneic stem cell transplant from a related donor, was CMV-positive, and had no GVHD. After a transplant, some T cells may be the graft donor's own cells. This sequence uses TRBV28 and TRBJ1-3; possibly the D gene is TRBD1, per 5 matching bases. The DNA is TGTGCCAGCAGTTTAGAAGCCGGGACTCGAAACACCATATATTTT. The resulting protein is CASSLEAGTRNTIYF. With all but the CDR3 taken from the reference TRBV28 and TRBJ1-3 genes, the full variable domain is: DVKVTQSSRYLVKRTGEKVFLECVQDMDHENMFWYRQDPGLGLRLIYFSYDVKMKEKGDIPEGYSVSREKKERFSLILESASTNQTSMYLCASSLEAGTRNTIYFGEGSWLTVV.